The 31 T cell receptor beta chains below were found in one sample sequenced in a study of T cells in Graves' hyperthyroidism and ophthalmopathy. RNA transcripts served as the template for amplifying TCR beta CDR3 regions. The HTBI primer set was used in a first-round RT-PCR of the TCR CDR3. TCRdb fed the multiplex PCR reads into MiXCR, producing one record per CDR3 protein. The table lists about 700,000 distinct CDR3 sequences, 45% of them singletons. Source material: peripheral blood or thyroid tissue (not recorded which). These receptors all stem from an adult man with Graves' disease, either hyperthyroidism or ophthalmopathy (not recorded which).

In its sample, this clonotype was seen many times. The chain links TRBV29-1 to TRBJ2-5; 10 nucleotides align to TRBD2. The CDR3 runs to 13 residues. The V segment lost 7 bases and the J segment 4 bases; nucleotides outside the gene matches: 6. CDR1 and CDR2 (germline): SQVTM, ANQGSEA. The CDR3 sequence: CSGTSGVRETQYF. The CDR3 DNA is TGCAGCGGAACTAGCGGGGTTCGAGAGACCCAGTACTTC.

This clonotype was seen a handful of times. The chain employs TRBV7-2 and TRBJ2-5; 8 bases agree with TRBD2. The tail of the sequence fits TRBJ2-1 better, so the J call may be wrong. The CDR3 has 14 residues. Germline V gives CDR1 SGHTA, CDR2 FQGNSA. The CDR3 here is CASSLSGGYNEQFF. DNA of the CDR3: TGTGCCAGCAGCTTAAGCGGGGGATACAATGAGCAGTTCTTC.

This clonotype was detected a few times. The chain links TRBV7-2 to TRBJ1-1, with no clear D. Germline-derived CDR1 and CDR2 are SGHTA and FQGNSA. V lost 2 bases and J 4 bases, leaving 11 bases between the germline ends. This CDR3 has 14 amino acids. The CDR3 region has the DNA TGTGCCAGCAGCTTAAAGGGTATGGGCACTGAAGCTTTCTTT. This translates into CASSLKGMGTEAFF.

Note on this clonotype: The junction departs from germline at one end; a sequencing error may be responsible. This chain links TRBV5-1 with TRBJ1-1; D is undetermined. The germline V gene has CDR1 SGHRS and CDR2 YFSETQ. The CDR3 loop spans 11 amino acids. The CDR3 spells CTSGENTEAFF. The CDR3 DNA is TGCACCAGCGGGGAGAACACTGAAGCTTTCTTT.

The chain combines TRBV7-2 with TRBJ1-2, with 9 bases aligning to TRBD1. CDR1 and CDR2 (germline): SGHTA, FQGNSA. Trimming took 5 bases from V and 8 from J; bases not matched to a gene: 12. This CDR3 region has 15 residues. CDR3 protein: CASSLTGGREQGYTF. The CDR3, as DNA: TGTGCCAGCAGCCTAACAGGGGGCAGGGAGCAAGGCTACACCTTC. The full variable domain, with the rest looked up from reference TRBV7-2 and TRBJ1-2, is GAGVSQSPSNKVTEKGKDVELRCDPISGHTALYWYRQSLGQGLEFLIYFQGNSAPDKSGLPSDRFSAERTGGSVSTLTIQRTQQEDSAVYLCASSLTGGREQGYTFGSGTRLTVV.

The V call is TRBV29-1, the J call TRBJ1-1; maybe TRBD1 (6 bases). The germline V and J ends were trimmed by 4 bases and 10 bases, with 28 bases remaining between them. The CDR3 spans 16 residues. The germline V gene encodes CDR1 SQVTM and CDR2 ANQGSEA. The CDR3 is CSVGEAGVWQGTRAFF. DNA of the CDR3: TGCAGCGTTGGGGAAGCAGGGGTCTGGCAGGGTACTCGAGCTTTCTTT.

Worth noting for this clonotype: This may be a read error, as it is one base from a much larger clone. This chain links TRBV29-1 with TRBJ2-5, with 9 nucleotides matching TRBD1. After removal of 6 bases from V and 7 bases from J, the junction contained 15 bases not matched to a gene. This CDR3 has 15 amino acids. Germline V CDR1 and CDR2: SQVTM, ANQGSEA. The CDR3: CSVDNPGQGGGTQYF. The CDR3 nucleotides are TGCAGCGTGGATAATCCGGGACAGGGAGGGGGGACCCAGTACTTC.

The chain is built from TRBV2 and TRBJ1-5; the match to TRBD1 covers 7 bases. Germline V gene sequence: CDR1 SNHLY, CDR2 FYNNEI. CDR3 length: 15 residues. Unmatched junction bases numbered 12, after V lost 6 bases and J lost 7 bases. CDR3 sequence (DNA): TGTGCCAGCAGGGGGGCAGGGGGTTCGAGACAGCCCCAGCATTTT. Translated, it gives CASRGAGGSRQPQHF.

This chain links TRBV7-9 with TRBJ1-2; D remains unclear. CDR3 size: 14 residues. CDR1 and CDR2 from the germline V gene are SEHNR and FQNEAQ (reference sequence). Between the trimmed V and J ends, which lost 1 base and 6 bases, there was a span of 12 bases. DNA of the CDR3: TGTGCCAGCAGCTTAGTTTCTGGGCGGGATGGCTACACCTTC. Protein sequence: CASSLVSGRDGYTF. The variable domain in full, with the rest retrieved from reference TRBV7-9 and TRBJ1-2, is DTGVSQNPRHKITKRGQNVTFRCDPISEHNRLYWYRQTLGQGPEFLTYFQNEAQLEKSRLLSDRFSAERPKGSFSTLEIQRTEQGDSAMYLCASSLVSGRDGYTFGSGTRLTVV.

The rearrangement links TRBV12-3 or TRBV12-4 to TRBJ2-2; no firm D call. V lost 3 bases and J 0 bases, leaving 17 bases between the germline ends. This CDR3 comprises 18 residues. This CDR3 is CASSFSTRTMTNTGELFF. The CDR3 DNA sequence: TGTGCCAGCAGTTTTTCGACAAGGACGATGACGAACACCGGGGAGCTGTTTTTT.

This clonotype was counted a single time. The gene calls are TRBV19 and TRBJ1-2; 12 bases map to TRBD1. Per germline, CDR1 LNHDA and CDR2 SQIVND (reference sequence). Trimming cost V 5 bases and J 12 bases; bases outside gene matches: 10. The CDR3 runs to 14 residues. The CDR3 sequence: CASSLGTGGAGDTF. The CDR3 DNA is TGTGCCAGTAGTTTGGGGACAGGGGGCGCGGGGGACACCTTC.

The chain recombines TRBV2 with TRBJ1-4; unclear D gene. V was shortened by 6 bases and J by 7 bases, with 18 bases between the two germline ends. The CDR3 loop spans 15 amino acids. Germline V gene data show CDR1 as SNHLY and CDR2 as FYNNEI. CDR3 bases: TGTGCCAGCAGCTCCCGTGGAAGGATCACTGAAAAACTGTTTTTT. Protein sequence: CASSSRGRITEKLFF.

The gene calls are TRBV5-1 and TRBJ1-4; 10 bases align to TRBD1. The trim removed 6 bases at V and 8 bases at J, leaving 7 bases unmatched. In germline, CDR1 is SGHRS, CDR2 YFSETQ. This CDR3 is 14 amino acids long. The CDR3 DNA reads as TGCGCCAGCATGACAGGGACAGGGGACGAAAAACTGTTTTTT. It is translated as CASMTGTGDEKLFF. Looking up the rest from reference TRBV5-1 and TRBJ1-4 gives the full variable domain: KAGVTQTPRYLIKTRGQQVTLSCSPISGHRSVSWYQQTPGQGLQFLFEYFSETQRNKGNFPGRFSGRQFSNSRSEMNVSTLELGDSALYLCASMTGTGDEKLFFGSGTQLSVL.

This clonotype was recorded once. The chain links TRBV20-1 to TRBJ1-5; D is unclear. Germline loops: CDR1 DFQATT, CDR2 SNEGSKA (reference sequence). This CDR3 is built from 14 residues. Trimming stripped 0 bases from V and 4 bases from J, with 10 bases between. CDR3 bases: TGCAGTGCTAGAGACCAGCAACCGAATCAGCCCCAGCATTTT. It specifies CSARDQQPNQPQHF.

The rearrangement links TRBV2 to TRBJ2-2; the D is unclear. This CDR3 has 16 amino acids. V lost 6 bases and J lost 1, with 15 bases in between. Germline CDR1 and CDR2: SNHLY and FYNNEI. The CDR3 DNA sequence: TGTGCCAGCAGCTCGGTTGTAGGAGTGAACACCGGGGAGCTGTTTTTT. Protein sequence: CASSSVVGVNTGELFF.

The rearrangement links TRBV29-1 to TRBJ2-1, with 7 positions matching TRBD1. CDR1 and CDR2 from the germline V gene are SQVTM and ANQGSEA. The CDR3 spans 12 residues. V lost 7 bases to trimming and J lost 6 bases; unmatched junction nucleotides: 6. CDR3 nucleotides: TGCAGCGACGGGGACAGTCGCAATGAGCAGTTCTTC. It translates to CSDGDSRNEQFF.

The CDR3 is CASSVQGGYGYTF. CDR3 nucleotides: TGTGCCAGCTCTGTACAAGGGGGCTATGGCTACACCTTC. The chain recombines TRBV7-9 with TRBJ1-2; perhaps TRBD1 as D (6 bases). This CDR3 contains 13 residues. Germline V gives CDR1 SEHNR, CDR2 FQNEAQ (reference sequence). V was pared by 8 bases and J by 4 bases, with 14 bases between. The full variable domain, rest sourced from reference TRBV7-9 and TRBJ1-2, is DTGVSQNPRHKITKRGQNVTFRCDPISEHNRLYWYRQTLGQGPEFLTYFQNEAQLEKSRLLSDRFSAERPKGSFSTLEIQRTEQGDSAMYLCASSVQGGYGYTFGSGTRLTVV.

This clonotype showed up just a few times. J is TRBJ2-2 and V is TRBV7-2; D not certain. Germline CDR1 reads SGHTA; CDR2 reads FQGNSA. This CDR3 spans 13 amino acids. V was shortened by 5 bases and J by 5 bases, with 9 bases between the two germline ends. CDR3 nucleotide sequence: TGTGCCAGCAGCCGTCTCCGTACCGGGGAGCTGTTTTTT. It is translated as CASSRLRTGELFF.

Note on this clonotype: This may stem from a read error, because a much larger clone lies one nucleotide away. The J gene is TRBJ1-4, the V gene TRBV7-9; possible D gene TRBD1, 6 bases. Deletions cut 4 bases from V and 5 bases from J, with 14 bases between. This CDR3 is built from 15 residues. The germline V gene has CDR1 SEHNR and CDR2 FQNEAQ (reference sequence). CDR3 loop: CASSSSGVSNEKLFF. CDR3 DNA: TGTGCCAGCAGCTCTTCAGGGGTATCAAATGAAAAACTGTTTTTT.

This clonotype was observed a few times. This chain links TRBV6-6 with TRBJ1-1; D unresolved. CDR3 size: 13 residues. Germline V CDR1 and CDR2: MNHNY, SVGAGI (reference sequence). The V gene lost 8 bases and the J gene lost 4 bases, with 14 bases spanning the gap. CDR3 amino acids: CASSSSFSTEAFF. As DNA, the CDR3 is TGTGCCAGCTCGTCTAGTTTTAGCACTGAAGCTTTCTTT.

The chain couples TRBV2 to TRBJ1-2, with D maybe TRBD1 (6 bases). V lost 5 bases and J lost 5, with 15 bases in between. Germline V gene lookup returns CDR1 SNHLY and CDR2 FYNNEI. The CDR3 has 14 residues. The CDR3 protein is CASSQTGEIYGYTF. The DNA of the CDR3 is TGTGCCAGCAGTCAGACAGGAGAGATTTATGGCTACACCTTC.

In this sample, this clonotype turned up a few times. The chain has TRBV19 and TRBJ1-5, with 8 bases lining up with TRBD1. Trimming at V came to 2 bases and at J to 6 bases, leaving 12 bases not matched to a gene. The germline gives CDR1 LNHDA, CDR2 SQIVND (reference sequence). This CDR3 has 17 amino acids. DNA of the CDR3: TGTGCCAGTAGTATACGCTCCGGCCAGGGGGCAGGTCAGCCCCAGCATTTT. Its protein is CASSIRSGQGAGQPQHF.

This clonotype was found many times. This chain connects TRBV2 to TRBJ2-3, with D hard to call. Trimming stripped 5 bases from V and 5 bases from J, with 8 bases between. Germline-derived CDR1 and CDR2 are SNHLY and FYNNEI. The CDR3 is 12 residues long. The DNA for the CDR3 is TGTGCCAGCAGTTATGGGGAAGATACGCAGTATTTT. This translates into CASSYGEDTQYF.

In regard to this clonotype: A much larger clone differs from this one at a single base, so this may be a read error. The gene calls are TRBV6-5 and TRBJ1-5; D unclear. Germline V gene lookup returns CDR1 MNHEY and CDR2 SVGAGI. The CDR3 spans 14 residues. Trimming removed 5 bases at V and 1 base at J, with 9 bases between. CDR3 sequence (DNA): TGTGCCAGCAGTGATCTGGGGAGCAATCAGCCCCAGCATTTT. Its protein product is CASSDLGSNQPQHF.

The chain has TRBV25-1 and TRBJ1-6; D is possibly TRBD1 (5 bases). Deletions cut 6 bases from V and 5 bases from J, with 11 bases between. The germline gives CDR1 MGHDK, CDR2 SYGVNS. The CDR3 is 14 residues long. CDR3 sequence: CASSVNRNNSPLHF. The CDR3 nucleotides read TGTGCCAGCAGCGTAAACAGGAATAATTCACCCCTCCACTTT.

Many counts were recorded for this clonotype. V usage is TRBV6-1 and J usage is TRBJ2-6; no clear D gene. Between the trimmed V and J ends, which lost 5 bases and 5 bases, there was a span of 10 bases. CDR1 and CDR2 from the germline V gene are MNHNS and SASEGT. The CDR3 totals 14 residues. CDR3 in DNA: TGTGCCAGCAGTCTAGGTTTGAGGGCCAACGTCCTGACTTTC. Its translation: CASSLGLRANVLTF.

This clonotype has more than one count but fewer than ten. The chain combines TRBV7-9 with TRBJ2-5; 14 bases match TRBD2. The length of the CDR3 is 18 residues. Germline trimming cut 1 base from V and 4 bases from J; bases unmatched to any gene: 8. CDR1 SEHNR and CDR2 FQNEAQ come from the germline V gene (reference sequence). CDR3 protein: CASSLEGTSGGGRETQYF. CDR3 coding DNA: TGTGCCAGCAGCTTAGAAGGGACTAGCGGGGGCGGACGAGAGACCCAGTACTTC.

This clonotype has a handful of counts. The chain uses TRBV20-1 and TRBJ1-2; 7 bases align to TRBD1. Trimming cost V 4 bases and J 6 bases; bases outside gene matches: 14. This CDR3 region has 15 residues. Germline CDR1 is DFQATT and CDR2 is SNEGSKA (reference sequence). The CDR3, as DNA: TGCAGTGCTATGGGACAGTTACCCAATTGGAATGGCTACACCTTC. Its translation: CSAMGQLPNWNGYTF.

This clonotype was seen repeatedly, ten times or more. CDR3 protein: CATSSRWPLGGYTF. In DNA form, the CDR3 reads TGTGCCACCAGCAGCCGCTGGCCGCTCGGAGGCTACACCTTC. The V call is TRBV15, the J call TRBJ1-2; D not certain. Germline V lookup: CDR1 LNHNV, CDR2 YYDKDF (reference sequence). The CDR3 extends over 14 amino acids. Deletions cut 3 bases from V and 8 bases from J, with 16 bases between.

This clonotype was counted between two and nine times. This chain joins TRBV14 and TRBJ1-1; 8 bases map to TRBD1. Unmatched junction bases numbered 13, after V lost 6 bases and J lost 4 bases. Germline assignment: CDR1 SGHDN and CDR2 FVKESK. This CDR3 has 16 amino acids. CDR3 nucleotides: TGTGCCAGCAGTCGCCTCCCTGGACAGGGATCCACTGAAGCTTTCTTT. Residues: CASSRLPGQGSTEAFF.

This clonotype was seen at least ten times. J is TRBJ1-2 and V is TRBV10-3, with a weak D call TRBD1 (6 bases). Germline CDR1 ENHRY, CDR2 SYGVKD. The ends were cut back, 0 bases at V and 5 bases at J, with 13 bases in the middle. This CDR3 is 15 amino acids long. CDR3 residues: CAISESDRHQYGYTF. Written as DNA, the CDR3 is TGTGCCATCAGTGAGTCCGACAGGCATCAGTATGGCTACACCTTC.